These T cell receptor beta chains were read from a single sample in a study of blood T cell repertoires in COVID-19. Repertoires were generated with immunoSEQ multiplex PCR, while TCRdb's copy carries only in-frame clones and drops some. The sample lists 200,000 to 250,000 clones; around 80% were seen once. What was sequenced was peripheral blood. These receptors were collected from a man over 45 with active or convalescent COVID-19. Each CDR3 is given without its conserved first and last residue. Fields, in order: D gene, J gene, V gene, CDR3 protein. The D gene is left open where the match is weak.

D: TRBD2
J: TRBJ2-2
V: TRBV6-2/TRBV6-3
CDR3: ASSYSAGVVGELF

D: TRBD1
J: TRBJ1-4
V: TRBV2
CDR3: AILDQPGQGNEKLF

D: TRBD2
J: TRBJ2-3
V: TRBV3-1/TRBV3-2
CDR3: ASSQFSGSSADTQY

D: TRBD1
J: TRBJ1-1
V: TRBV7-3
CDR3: ASSDGTVNTEAF

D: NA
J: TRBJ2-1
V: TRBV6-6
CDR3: ASSRPGSPNEQF

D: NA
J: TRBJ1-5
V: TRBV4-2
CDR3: ASSQDYPAGPQH

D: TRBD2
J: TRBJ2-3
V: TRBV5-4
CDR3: ASSPGRTSGGLSTDTQY

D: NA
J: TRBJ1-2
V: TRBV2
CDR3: ASSERGFGYT

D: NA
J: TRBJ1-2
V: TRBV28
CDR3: ASSLQGSYGYT

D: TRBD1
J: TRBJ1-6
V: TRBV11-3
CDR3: ASSLDGEGQDWLVGSPLH

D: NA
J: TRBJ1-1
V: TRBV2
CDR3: ASRGGEGTEAF

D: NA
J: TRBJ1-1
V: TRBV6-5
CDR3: ASSYPGAAEAF

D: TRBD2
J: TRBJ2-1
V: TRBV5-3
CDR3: ARSLLLPGLAAAYEQF

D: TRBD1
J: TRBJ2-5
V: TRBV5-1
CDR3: ASSLVGGGETQY

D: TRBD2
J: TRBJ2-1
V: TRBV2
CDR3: ASRTGTSGNEQF

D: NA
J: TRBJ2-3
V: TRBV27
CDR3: ASSSGEGADTQY

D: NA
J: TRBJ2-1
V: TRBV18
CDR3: ASSPQLGRRRSYNEQF

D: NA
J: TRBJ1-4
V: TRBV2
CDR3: ASSVNRVGEKLF

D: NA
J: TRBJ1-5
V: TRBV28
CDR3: ASSLGGGNQPQH

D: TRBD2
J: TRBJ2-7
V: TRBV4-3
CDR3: ASSQGIAGLYEQY

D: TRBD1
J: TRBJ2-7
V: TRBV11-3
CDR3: ASSLGAGGYEQY

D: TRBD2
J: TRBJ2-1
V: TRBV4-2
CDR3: ASSQETSGYNEQF

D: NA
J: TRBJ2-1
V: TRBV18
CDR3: ASSPPGGLVYNEQF

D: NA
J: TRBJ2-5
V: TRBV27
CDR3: ASSQTGLQETQY

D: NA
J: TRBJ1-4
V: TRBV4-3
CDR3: ASSQRFATNEKLF

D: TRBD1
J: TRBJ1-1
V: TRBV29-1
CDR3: SVGGQLNTEAF

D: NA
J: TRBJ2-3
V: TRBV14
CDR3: ASSHFGGARTDTQY

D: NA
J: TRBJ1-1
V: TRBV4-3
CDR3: ASSQDMNTEAF

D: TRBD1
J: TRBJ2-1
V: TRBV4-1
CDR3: ASSPGQGTYNEQF

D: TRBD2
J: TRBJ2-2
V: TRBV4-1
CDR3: ASSPRLAGKNTGELF

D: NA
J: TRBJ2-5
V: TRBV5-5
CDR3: ASSLARAVGKTQY

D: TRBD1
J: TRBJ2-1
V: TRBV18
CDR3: ASSLRGYLEQF

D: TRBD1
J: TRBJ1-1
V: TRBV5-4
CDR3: ASSSRQGAGTEAF

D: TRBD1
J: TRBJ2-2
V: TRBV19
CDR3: ASSRSNRGGTGELF

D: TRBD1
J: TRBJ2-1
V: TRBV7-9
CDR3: ASSRQGPPQNEQF

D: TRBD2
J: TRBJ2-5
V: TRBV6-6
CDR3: ASSYGSSGRGETQY

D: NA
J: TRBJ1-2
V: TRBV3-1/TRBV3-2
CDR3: ASSQGGQEGYT

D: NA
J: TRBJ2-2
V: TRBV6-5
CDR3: ASSYRRGANTGELF

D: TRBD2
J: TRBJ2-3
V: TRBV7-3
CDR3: ASSPPLGAGDSTDTQY

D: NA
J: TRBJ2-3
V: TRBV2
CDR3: ASRPTRTDTQY